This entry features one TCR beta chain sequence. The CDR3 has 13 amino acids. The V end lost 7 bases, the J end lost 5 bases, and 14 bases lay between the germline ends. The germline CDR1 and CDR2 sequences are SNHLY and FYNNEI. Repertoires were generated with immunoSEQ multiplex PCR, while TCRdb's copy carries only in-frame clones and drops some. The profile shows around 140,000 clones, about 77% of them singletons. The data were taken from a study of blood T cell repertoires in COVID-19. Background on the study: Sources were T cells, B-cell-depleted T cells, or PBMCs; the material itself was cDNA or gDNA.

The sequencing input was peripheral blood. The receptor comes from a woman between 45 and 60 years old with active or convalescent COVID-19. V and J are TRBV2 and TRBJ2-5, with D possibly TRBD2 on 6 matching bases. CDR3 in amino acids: CASNSLAPETQYF. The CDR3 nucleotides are TGTGCCAGCAACTCACTAGCCCCGGAGACCCAGTACTTC.